A single sample gave rise to the 6 T cell receptor beta chains below, sequenced in a study of T-cell reconstitution after alpha-beta-depleted transplantation in children. A library of TCRbeta sequences, prepared with unique molecular identifiers, was generated. Each CDR3 protein is one row after TCRdb ran MiXCR on the PCR reads. The profile shows 90,000 to 100,000 distinct CDR3 sequences, more than 20% of them singletons. This specimen consisted of PBMCs, obtained before TCRalphabeta/CD19-depleted stem cell transplant. These receptors were taken from a boy aged 2 to 10 with acute lymphoblastic leukemia, due to receive a stem cell transplant.

The chain couples TRBV3-1 to TRBJ2-1; D possibly corresponds to TRBD2 (6 bases). Germline loops: CDR1 LGHDT, CDR2 YNNKEL (reference sequence). Trimming pared 5 bases from V and 8 bases from J, leaving 25 bases between. This CDR3 has 17 residues. Written as DNA, the CDR3 is TGTGCCAGCAGCTCACAGTTACGGGACGGAGGGAAGGATGAGCAGTTCTTC. As protein: CASSSQLRDGGKDEQFF.

The chain couples TRBV5-1 to TRBJ2-5, with 7 bases aligning to TRBD2. Looked up from germline, CDR1 is SGHRS and CDR2 is YFSETQ. V lost 4 bases and J lost 5; bases outside the gene matches: 14. This CDR3 has 16 amino acids. The DNA for the CDR3 is TGCGCCAGCAGCCTTGCTAGCGGAGGGGCATGGGAGACCCAGTACTTC. It encodes CASSLASGGAWETQYF.

This clonotype was picked up many times. The chain combines TRBV29-1 with TRBJ2-3; 7 bases align to TRBD2. Trimming at V came to 0 bases and at J to 5 bases, leaving 5 bases not matched to a gene. This CDR3 is 14 amino acids long. Germline V gives CDR1 SQVTM, CDR2 ANQGSEA. The CDR3 nucleotides are TGCAGCGTTGAAGAGGGAGGGAGACGAGATACGCAGTATTTT. It codes for CSVEEGGRRDTQYF.

This clonotype was seen a few times. The chain is built from TRBV3-1 and TRBJ2-2, with D perhaps matching TRBD1 (5 bases). Trimming removed 3 bases from V and 1 base from J, with 6 bases in between. Germline CDR1 LGHDT, CDR2 YNNKEL (reference sequence). This CDR3 contains 14 residues. In DNA, the CDR3 is TGTGCCAGCAGCCATGACAGGAACACCGGGGAGCTGTTTTTT. This encodes CASSHDRNTGELFF.

The V and J genes are TRBV28 and TRBJ2-3, with TRBD2 matching 8 bases. The length of the CDR3 is 15 residues. Trimming removed 3 bases from V and 2 bases from J; junction bases left unmatched: 4. The germline V gene encodes CDR1 MDHEN and CDR2 SYDVKM. The CDR3 bases are TGTGCCAGCAGTTTGGGTAGCGGGGTCACAGATACGCAGTATTTT. Encoded protein: CASSLGSGVTDTQYF.

The chain couples TRBV3-1 to TRBJ1-2; D unclear. This CDR3 spans 13 amino acids. V gave up 4 bases and J gave up 2 bases, with 8 bases separating them. In germline, CDR1 is LGHDT, CDR2 YNNKEL (reference sequence). CDR3 amino acids: CASSLSENYGYTF. The DNA of the CDR3 is TGTGCCAGCAGCCTCTCGGAAAACTATGGCTACACCTTC.